The clone carrying this TCR beta chain was detected only once. Antigen unknown. The sample originates from a study of cytomegalovirus exposure and HLA in healthy donors. General observations from the study: What a later analysis reportedly showed was that an Asian-associated ancestry cluster had fewer N-insertions than the roughly 670-donor mean.

Primers: 60 Vbeta forward and 13 Jbeta reverse. The assay was immunoSEQ multiplex PCR, and TCRdb's table has in-frame clones only and misses some. This table holds nearly 70,000 clones, roughly 74% found once. The sequenced material came from PBMCs. The receptor was isolated from a woman aged 60 to 75 in good health and CMV-seropositive.

The CDR3 sequence: CATSRGDRNNQPQHF. The CDR3 DNA follows: TGTGCCACCAGCAGAGGGGACAGGAATAATCAGCCCCAGCATTTT. V is TRBV15 and J is TRBJ1-5, with 8 bases aligning to TRBD1. The V gene end was trimmed by 1 base and the J gene end by 4 bases; junction bases not matched to a gene: 3. In germline, CDR1 is LNHNV, CDR2 YYDKDF (reference sequence). CDR3 length: 15 residues.